These 31 T cell receptor beta chains were all obtained from the same sample, sequenced in a study of long-term antiretroviral therapy in people with HIV. A v3.0 immunoSEQ assay was performed at survey level. Sequencing used immunoSEQ multiplex PCR; TCRdb keeps in-frame clones, though not all of them. The repertoire holds approximately 12,000 clones, 83% seen once, with roughly a sixth in the top ten. Specimen: unsorted PBMCs, collected 3.4 years after starting antiretroviral therapy. The receptors were sampled from a man aged 35-49 years with HIV.

The V call is TRBV4-1, the J call TRBJ2-2, with D tentatively TRBD1 or TRBD2 (6 bases each). Trimming cost V 0 bases and J 5 bases, with 16 bases left between them. The CDR3 loop spans 17 amino acids. Germline V gene lookup returns CDR1 MGHRA and CDR2 YSYEKL. CDR3 region: CASSQDTWGAQTGELFF. The DNA for the CDR3 is TGCGCCAGCAGCCAAGACACGTGGGGGGCGCAGACCGGGGAGCTGTTTTTT.

V is TRBV5-1 and J is TRBJ2-3, with 13 bases identical to TRBD2. This CDR3 is 16 amino acids long. Germline-derived CDR1 and CDR2 are SGHRS and YFSETQ. J was trimmed by 5 bases and V by 6 bases; bases with no gene match: 9. The CDR3 region is CASTAGTSGKLDTQYF. In DNA form, the CDR3 reads TGCGCCAGCACCGCTGGGACTAGCGGGAAGCTAGATACGCAGTATTTT.

The J gene is TRBJ2-7, the V gene TRBV30; D might be TRBD1 or TRBD2, each matching 5 bases. Per the germline V gene, CDR1 is GTSNPN and CDR2 is SVGIG (reference sequence). The CDR3 has 14 amino acids. V lost 0 bases and J 0 bases, leaving 9 bases between the germline ends. The CDR3 is CAWSVGTSSYEQYF. The CDR3 DNA follows: TGTGCCTGGAGTGTGGGGACCAGCTCCTACGAGCAGTACTTC. The full variable domain, completed using reference TRBV30 and TRBJ2-7, is SQTIHQWPATLVQPVGSPLSLECTVEGTSNPNLYWYRQAAGRGLQLLFYSVGIGQISSEVPQNLSASRPQDRQFILSSKKLLLSDSGFYLCAWSVGTSSYEQYFGPGTRLTVT.

The V call is TRBV5-1, the J call TRBJ2-3; D not certain. Germline loops: CDR1 SGHRS, CDR2 YFSETQ. V was trimmed by 4 bases and J by 3 bases, leaving 9 bases between them. This CDR3 spans 13 amino acids. In nucleotides, the CDR3 is TGCGCCAGCAGCGATAGCACGACAGATACGCAGTATTTT. It translates to CASSDSTTDTQYF.

This chain's CDR3 is CASSVTGMSYNEQFF. CDR3 in DNA: TGTGCCAGCAGCGTGACAGGGATGAGCTACAATGAGCAGTTCTTC. The rearrangement joins TRBV9 to TRBJ2-1; 7 positions match TRBD1. The length of the CDR3 is 15 residues. J gave up 3 bases and V 2 bases, and 5 bases lay outside the gene matches. Germline CDR1 reads SGDLS; CDR2 reads YYNGEE. Full variable domain (rest looked up from reference TRBV9 and TRBJ2-1): DSGVTQTPKHLITATGQRVTLRCSPRSGDLSVYWYQQSLDQGLQFLIQYYNGEERAKGNILERFSAQQFPDLHSELNLSSLELGDSALYFCASSVTGMSYNEQFFGPGTRLTVL.

This CDR3 reads CASSSVGTGLRQFF. CDR3 DNA sequence: TGTGCCAGCAGCTCTGTGGGGACAGGCCTTCGGCAGTTCTTC. The chain uses TRBV7-2 and TRBJ2-1; TRBD1 agrees at 8 bases. Looked up from germline, CDR1 is SGHTA and CDR2 is FQGNSA. J was trimmed by 12 bases and V by 4 bases; bases with no gene match: 11. This CDR3 has 14 residues. The complete variable domain, with remaining parts taken from reference TRBV7-2 and TRBJ2-1, reads GAGVSQSPSNKVTEKGKDVELRCDPISGHTALYWYRQSLGQGLEFLIYFQGNSAPDKSGLPSDRFSAERTGGSVSTLTIQRTQQEDSAVYLCASSSVGTGLRQFFGPGTRLTVL.

V gene TRBV7-2 combines with J gene TRBJ1-5; 11 bases line up with TRBD1. The germline V gene has CDR1 SGHTA and CDR2 FQGNSA. V shed 1 base, J shed 7 bases, and the junction held 3 bases outside the gene matches. The CDR3 contains 15 residues. CDR3 loop: CASSLGDRGSQPQHF. The CDR3 DNA reads as TGTGCCAGCAGCTTAGGGGACAGGGGGAGCCAGCCCCAGCATTTT.

The chain has TRBV2 and TRBJ1-1, with TRBD1 as a possible D gene (6 bases). V shed 4 bases and J shed 5 bases, with 8 bases lying between them. The CDR3 sequence is 12 residues long. Germline CDR1 and CDR2: SNHLY and FYNNEI. CDR3 in amino acids: CASSVRGTEAFF. The CDR3 nucleotides read TGTGCCAGCAGTGTCAGGGGAACTGAAGCTTTCTTT. Filled out from reference TRBV2 and TRBJ1-1, the complete variable domain reads EPEVTQTPSHQVTQMGQEVILRCVPISNHLYFYWYRQILGQKVEFLVSFYNNEISEKSEIFDDQFSVERPDGSNFTLKIRSTKLEDSAMYFCASSVRGTEAFFGQGTRLTVV.

V gene TRBV5-1 combines with J gene TRBJ1-4; no definite D call. Trimming stripped 0 bases from V and 8 bases from J, with 14 bases between. Germline CDR1 SGHRS, CDR2 YFSETQ. The CDR3 spans 15 residues. The CDR3 DNA sequence: TGCGCCAGCAGCTTGGATGAGCGACTGTTCGAAAAACTGTTTTTT. Translation: CASSLDERLFEKLFF.

J is TRBJ2-2 and V is TRBV7-2; 11 bases align to TRBD2. The germline V gene encodes CDR1 SGHTA and CDR2 FQGNSA. J lost 3 bases, V lost 5 bases, and 11 bases had no gene match. The CDR3 is made up of 18 amino acids. CDR3 protein: CASSRNLAGGSYTGELFF. CDR3 nucleotides: TGTGCCAGCAGCCGTAATCTAGCGGGAGGCTCCTACACCGGGGAGCTGTTTTTT.

This clone was observed a few times. This chain's CDR3 is CASSVAEGAHTEAFF. CDR3 in DNA: TGTGCCAGCAGCGTAGCGGAGGGGGCGCACACTGAAGCTTTCTTT. The V and J genes are TRBV9 and TRBJ1-1; 7 nucleotides line up with TRBD1. This CDR3 is built from 15 residues. With 0 bases clipped from V and 3 bases from J, the junction kept 5 bases outside the gene matches. Germline CDR1 SGDLS, CDR2 YYNGEE.

The gene calls are TRBV11-2 and TRBJ2-7; D is unresolved. Trimming removed 3 bases from V and 3 bases from J, with 15 bases in between. Germline-derived CDR1 and CDR2 are SGHAT and FQNNGV. The CDR3 loop spans 15 amino acids. The DNA for the CDR3 is TGTGCCAGCAGCTTTAAAGGTGGGAATTACTACGAGCAGTACTTC. Translated: CASSFKGGNYYEQYF. The variable domain in full, with the rest retrieved from reference TRBV11-2 and TRBJ2-7, is EAGVAQSPRYKIIEKRQSVAFWCNPISGHATLYWYQQILGQGPKLLIQFQNNGVVDDSQLPKDRFSAERLKGVDSTLKIQPAKLEDSAVYLCASSFKGGNYYEQYFGPGTRLTVT.

This sequence joins TRBV7-3 and TRBJ2-3; 10 bases are shared with TRBD1. CDR1 is SGHTA and CDR2 is FQGTGA in the germline V gene. With 5 bases clipped from V and 4 bases from J, the junction kept 6 bases outside the gene matches. This CDR3 comprises 15 residues. The CDR3 reads CASSVTGGNADTQYF. CDR3 DNA sequence: TGTGCCAGCAGCGTGACAGGGGGCAACGCAGATACGCAGTATTTT. Looking up the rest from reference TRBV7-3 and TRBJ2-3 gives the full variable domain: GAGVSQTPSNKVTEKGKYVELRCDPISGHTALYWYRQSLGQGPEFLIYFQGTGAADDSGLPNDRFFAVRPEGSVSTLKIQRTERGDSAVYLCASSVTGGNADTQYFGPGTRLTVL.

The V gene is TRBV10-3, the J gene TRBJ1-4, with a possible D match to TRBD1 (6 bases). This CDR3 is built from 17 residues. Germline V gene sequence: CDR1 ENHRY, CDR2 SYGVKD. The V gene lost 10 bases and the J gene lost 1 base, with 22 bases spanning the gap. This CDR3 is CATQEALQTGTNEKLFF. The CDR3 region has the DNA TGTGCCACCCAGGAAGCCCTTCAGACAGGAACTAATGAAAAACTGTTTTTT.

V usage is TRBV30 and J usage is TRBJ1-5; 10 nucleotides agree with TRBD1. This CDR3 comprises 16 residues. The V and J ends lost 6 bases and 0 bases, in that order; junction bases with no gene match: 8. Looked up from germline, CDR1 is GTSNPN and CDR2 is SVGIG (reference sequence). CDR3: CACSAGQGYSNQPQHF. DNA of the CDR3: TGTGCCTGCTCGGCGGGACAGGGGTATAGCAATCAGCCCCAGCATTTT.

This clone came up once. The chain combines TRBV5-1 with TRBJ2-1; tentative D call: TRBD2 (6 bases). V lost 3 bases and J 8 bases, leaving 15 bases between the germline ends. From germline, CDR1 is SGHRS and CDR2 YFSETQ. The CDR3 is 14 amino acids. CDR3 DNA sequence: TGCGCCAGCAGCTACGGGACTCATTTCGATGAGCAGTTCTTC. This encodes CASSYGTHFDEQFF.

The CDR3 protein is CSVIVRDPWRNTEAFF. CDR3 DNA: TGCAGCGTCATCGTCCGGGACCCATGGAGGAACACTGAAGCTTTCTTT. The chain uses TRBV29-1 and TRBJ1-1, with a weak D call TRBD1 (5 bases). The V gene's germline CDR1 is SQVTM and CDR2 ANQGSEA. Trimming removed 6 bases from V and 1 base from J, with 21 bases in between. This CDR3 region has 16 residues.

CDR3 in amino acids: CASSFGGGRETQYF. DNA for the CDR3: TGTGCCAGCAGCTTTGGAGGAGGGCGGGAAACGCAGTATTTT. The rearrangement uses TRBV5-8 and TRBJ2-3; TRBD2 might be the D (6 bases). V was shortened by 2 bases and J by 9 bases, with 16 bases between the two germline ends. Per the germline V gene, CDR1 is SGHTS and CDR2 is YDEGEE. The CDR3 is 14 amino acids.

The rearrangement uses TRBV7-9 and TRBJ1-5; D unresolved. Germline V gives CDR1 SEHNR, CDR2 FQNEAQ (reference sequence). This CDR3 has 16 amino acids. V dropped 0 bases and J dropped 0 bases, with 9 bases sitting between them. CDR3 nucleotide sequence: TGTGCCAGCAGCTTAGCGGGTAGTAATAGCAATCAGCCCCAGCATTTT. It codes for CASSLAGSNSNQPQHF.

The V call is TRBV2, the J call TRBJ1-1, with TRBD1 matching over 7 bases. The CDR3 is 15 amino acids. The V segment lost 6 bases and the J segment 1 base; nucleotides outside the gene matches: 8. Germline assignment: CDR1 SNHLY and CDR2 FYNNEI. In DNA, the CDR3 is TGTGCCAGCAGGACACCCGGGACAGAGAACACTGAAGCTTTCTTT. This codes for CASRTPGTENTEAFF. Filled out from reference TRBV2 and TRBJ1-1, the complete variable domain reads EPEVTQTPSHQVTQMGQEVILRCVPISNHLYFYWYRQILGQKVEFLVSFYNNEISEKSEIFDDQFSVERPDGSNFTLKIRSTKLEDSAMYFCASRTPGTENTEAFFGQGTRLTVV.

The V gene is TRBV5-4, the J gene TRBJ2-3; the match to TRBD2 covers 12 bases. The trim removed 3 bases at V and 8 bases at J, leaving 7 bases unmatched. CDR3 length: 15 amino acids. The germline gives CDR1 SGHNT, CDR2 YYREEE (reference sequence). CDR3 nucleotides: TGTGCCAGCAGCTCGGGACTAGCGGGTAGTAGTACGCAGTATTTT. Translating it yields CASSSGLAGSSTQYF.

The V and J genes are TRBV7-9 and TRBJ1-1; D unclear. V was cut by 5 bases and J by 2 bases, with 9 bases left in between. The CDR3 has 13 amino acids. Germline lookup yields CDR1 SEHNR and CDR2 FQNEAQ (reference sequence). The CDR3 here is CASSRQHNTEAFF. CDR3 in DNA: TGTGCCAGCAGCCGTCAACACAACACTGAAGCTTTCTTT.

This chain uses TRBV27 with TRBJ2-2, with a possible D match to TRBD1 (6 bases). V lost 2 bases and J lost 3, with 10 bases in between. Per the germline V gene, CDR1 is MNHEY and CDR2 is SMNVEV (reference sequence). This CDR3 has 15 amino acids. CDR3: CASSLVPGDTGELFF. The CDR3 coding sequence is TGTGCCAGCAGTTTAGTCCCAGGGGACACCGGGGAGCTGTTTTTT.

J is TRBJ2-3 and V is TRBV6-6; D is unresolved. With 8 bases removed from V and 1 base from J, the gap between germline ends came to 13 bases. Germline assignment: CDR1 MNHNY and CDR2 SVGAGI (reference sequence). The CDR3 covers 14 residues. CDR3 nucleotides: TGTGCCAGCCATAGAATTTTAGGCACAGATACGCAGTATTTT. It translates to CASHRILGTDTQYF.

V and J are TRBV7-9 and TRBJ2-1; weak D call: TRBD1 (5 bases). Germline V gene sequence: CDR1 SEHNR, CDR2 FQNEAQ (reference sequence). The ends were cut back, 4 bases at V and 9 bases at J, with 19 bases in the middle. The length of the CDR3 is 15 residues. The chain's CDR3 is CASSSFFGANGEQFF. The CDR3 DNA follows: TGTGCCAGCAGCTCCTTTTTTGGGGCCAATGGTGAGCAGTTCTTC.

This clone is medium-sized in the sample. This chain connects TRBV7-3 to TRBJ1-1; TRBD1 matches at 10 bases. Looked up from germline, CDR1 is SGHTA and CDR2 is FQGTGA. The CDR3 has 16 residues. The junction had 8 bases not matched to a gene; V was cut back by 3 bases and J by 4 bases. Written as DNA, the CDR3 is TGTGCCAGCAGCTTGACGGACAGGGGGGCTAGCACTGAAGCTTTCTTT. The encoded protein is CASSLTDRGASTEAFF.

The V gene is TRBV7-7, the J gene TRBJ2-3; 10 bases match TRBD2. Trimming took 3 bases from V and 6 from J; bases not matched to a gene: 3. The CDR3 sequence is 14 residues long. Germline V CDR1 and CDR2: SSHAT, FNYEAQ (reference sequence). The CDR3 region is CASSLQREGDTQYF. DNA of the CDR3: TGTGCCAGCAGCTTGCAGCGGGAGGGGGATACGCAGTATTTT.

This chain connects TRBV30 to TRBJ1-4; 8 positions agree with TRBD1. From germline, CDR1 is GTSNPN and CDR2 SVGIG (reference sequence). The CDR3 sequence is 12 residues long. J was trimmed by 7 bases and V by 7 bases; bases with no gene match: 5. The DNA for the CDR3 is TGTGCCTCAGGGGGCTATAGTGAAAAACTGTTTTTT. It translates to CASGGYSEKLFF.

The J gene is TRBJ2-2, the V gene TRBV18, with D perhaps TRBD1 (6 bases). V was shortened by 6 bases and J by 2 bases, with 10 bases between the two germline ends. CDR3 size: 14 residues. The germline V gene has CDR1 KGHSH and CDR2 LQKENI. CDR3 region: CASSPRGNTGELFF. In DNA, the CDR3 is TGTGCCAGCTCGCCCAGGGGAAACACCGGGGAGCTGTTTTTT.

V gene TRBV15 combines with J gene TRBJ1-5; 7 positions match TRBD1. V lost 5 bases and J lost 1; bases outside the gene matches: 8. The CDR3 runs 16 residues. Germline values: CDR1 LNHNV, CDR2 YYDKDF (reference sequence). CDR3 in DNA: TGTGCCACCAGCGTTGACAGGGCGGGGAGCAATCAGCCCCAGCATTTT. It encodes CATSVDRAGSNQPQHF.

The chain is built from TRBV7-2 and TRBJ2-5; 12 bases line up with TRBD2. The J segment lost 5 bases and the V segment lost 4 bases, leaving 8 bases of the junction unmatched. Germline V CDR1 and CDR2: SGHTA, FQGNSA. The CDR3 covers 16 residues. CDR3 sequence: CASSSTSGSVRETQYF. The CDR3 bases are TGTGCCAGCAGCTCGACTAGCGGGAGTGTCCGGGAGACCCAGTACTTC.